Below, one TCR beta chain is given with its context. The antigen remains undetermined. This specimen belongs to a study of shared clonotypes between healthy human individuals. Findings and caveats of the study: Generation probabilities of non-shared clonotypes were lower (relative to those shared by all four donors). The sharing of 5% to 6.5% of naive CD4 clonotypes was seen across a few donors.

The CDR3 runs to 18 residues. Deletions cut 2 bases from V and 0 bases from J, with 19 bases between. The V gene's germline CDR1 is SEHNR and CDR2 FQNEAQ (reference sequence). Assay: immunoSEQ multiplex PCR; the TCRdb copy retains only in-frame clones and omits some. This table has over 750,000 clones, around 96% appearing once. CD8 cells classed as naive were CD45RO-negative and positively selected for CCR7, excluding terminally differentiated effector memory CD45RA+ cells. The donors were all Caucasian adults (living in Nashville, Tennessee). This TCR derives from a man aged 30 to 45 in good health. The sample taken for sequencing was naive CD8+ T cells sorted from blood. The chain uses TRBV7-9 and TRBJ1-1, with D maybe TRBD1 (6 bases). The CDR3 region has the DNA TGTGCCAGCAGCTTATCTTACCCGCGGGACACCATGAACACTGAAGCTTTCTTT. It encodes CASSLSYPRDTMNTEAFF.